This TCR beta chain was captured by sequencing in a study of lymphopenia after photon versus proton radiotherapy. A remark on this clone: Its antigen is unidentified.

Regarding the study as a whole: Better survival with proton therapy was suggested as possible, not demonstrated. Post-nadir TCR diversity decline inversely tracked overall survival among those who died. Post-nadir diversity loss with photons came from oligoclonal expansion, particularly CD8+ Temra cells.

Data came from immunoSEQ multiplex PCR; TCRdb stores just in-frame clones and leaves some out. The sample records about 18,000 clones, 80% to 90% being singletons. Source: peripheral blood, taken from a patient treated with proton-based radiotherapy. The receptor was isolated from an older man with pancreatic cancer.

The DNA of the CDR3 is TGTGCCAGCTCGTTTGTAGACAGCTCCTACGAGCAGTACTTC. It codes for CASSFVDSSYEQYF. The chain links TRBV11-1 to TRBJ2-7; maybe TRBD1 (5 bases). CDR1 and CDR2 (germline): SGHAT, FQDESV (reference sequence). CDR3 length: 14 residues. Trimming removed 8 bases at V and 0 bases at J, with 14 bases between.